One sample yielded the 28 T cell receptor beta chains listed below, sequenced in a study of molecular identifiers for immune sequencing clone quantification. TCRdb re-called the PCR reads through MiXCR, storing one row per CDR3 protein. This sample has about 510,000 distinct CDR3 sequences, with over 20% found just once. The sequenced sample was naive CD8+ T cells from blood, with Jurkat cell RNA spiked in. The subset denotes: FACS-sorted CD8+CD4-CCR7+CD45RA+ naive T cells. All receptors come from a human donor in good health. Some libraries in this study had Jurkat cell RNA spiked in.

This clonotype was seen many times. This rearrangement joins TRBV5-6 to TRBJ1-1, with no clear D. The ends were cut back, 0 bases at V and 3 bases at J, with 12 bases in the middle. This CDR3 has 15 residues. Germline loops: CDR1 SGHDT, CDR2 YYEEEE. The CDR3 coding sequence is TGTGCCAGCAGCTTGGGAAGGGCGAGGGACACTGAAGCTTTCTTT. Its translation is CASSLGRARDTEAFF.

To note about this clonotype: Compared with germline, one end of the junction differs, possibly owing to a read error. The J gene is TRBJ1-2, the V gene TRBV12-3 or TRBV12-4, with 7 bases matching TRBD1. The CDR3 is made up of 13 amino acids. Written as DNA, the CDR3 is TGTGCCAGCATGCCGGGAGGGGGCTATAGCTACACCTTC. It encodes CASMPGGGYSYTF.

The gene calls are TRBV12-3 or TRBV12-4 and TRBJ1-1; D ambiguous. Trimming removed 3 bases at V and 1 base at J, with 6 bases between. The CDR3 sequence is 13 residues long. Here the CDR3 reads CASSFIGNTEAFF. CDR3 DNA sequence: TGTGCCAGCAGTTTCATAGGGAACACTGAAGCTTTCTTT.

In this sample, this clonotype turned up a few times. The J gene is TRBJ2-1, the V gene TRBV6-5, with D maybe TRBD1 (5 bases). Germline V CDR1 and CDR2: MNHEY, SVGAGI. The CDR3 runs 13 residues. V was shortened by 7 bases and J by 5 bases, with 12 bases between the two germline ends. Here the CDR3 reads CASISGLDNEQFF. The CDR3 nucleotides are TGTGCCAGCATTTCAGGGTTGGACAATGAGCAGTTCTTC.

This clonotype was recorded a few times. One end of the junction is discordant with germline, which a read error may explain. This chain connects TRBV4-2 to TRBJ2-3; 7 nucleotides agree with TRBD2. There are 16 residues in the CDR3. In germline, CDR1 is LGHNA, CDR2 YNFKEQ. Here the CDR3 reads CASSQDFTSGTDTQYF. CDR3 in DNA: TGCGCCAGCAGCCAAGATTTTACTAGCGGCACAGATACGCAGTATTTT.

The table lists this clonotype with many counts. The CDR3 DNA sequence: TGTGCCAGCGAGGACATTCGGAGGGAGCAGTACTTC. Translated, it gives CASEDIRREQYF. The genes are TRBV11-1 and TRBJ2-7, with D possibly called TRBD1 or TRBD2 (5 bases each). The CDR3 totals 12 residues. Trimming left V 8 bases short and J 7 bases short, with 15 bases between. Germline lookup yields CDR1 SGHAT and CDR2 FQDESV (reference sequence).

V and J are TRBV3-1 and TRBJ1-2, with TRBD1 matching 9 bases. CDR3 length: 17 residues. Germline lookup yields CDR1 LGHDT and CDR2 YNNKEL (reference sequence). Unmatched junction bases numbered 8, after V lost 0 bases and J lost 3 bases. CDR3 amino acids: CASSQETGGVLDYGYTF. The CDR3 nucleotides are TGTGCCAGCAGCCAAGAAACAGGGGGCGTATTAGACTATGGCTACACCTTC.

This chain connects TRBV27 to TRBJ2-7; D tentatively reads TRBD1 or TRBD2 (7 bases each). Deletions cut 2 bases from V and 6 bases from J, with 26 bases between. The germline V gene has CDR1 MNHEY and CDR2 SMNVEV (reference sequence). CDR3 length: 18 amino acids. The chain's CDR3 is CASSLGPGMAGGVSEQYF. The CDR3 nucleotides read TGTGCCAGCAGTTTAGGCCCGGGAATGGCAGGGGGGGTCTCCGAGCAGTACTTC.

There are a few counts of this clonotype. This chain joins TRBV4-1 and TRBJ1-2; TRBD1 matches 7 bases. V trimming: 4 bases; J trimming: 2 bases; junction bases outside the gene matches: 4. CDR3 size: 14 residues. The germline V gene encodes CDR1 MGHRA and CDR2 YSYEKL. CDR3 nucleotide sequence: TGCGCCAGCAGCCCGCAGGGGGAGAACTATGGCTACACCTTC. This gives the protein CASSPQGENYGYTF.

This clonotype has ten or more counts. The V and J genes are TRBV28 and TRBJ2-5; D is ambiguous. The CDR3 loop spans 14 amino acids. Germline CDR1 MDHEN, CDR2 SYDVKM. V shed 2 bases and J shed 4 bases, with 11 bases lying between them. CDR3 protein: CASSLLSGVETQYF. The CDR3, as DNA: TGTGCCAGCAGTTTACTTTCAGGAGTAGAGACCCAGTACTTC. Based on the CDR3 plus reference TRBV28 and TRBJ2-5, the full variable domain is DVKVTQSSRYLVKRTGEKVFLECVQDMDHENMFWYRQDPGLGLRLIYFSYDVKMKEKGDIPEGYSVSREKKERFSLILESASTNQTSMYLCASSLLSGVETQYFGPGTRLLVL.

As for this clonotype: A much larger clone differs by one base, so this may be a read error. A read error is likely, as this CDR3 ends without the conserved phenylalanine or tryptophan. The CDR3 sequence: CASSYSMSASYEQYC. CDR3 nucleotides: TGTGCCAGCAGTTACTCGATGTCCGCGTCTTACGAGCAGTACTGC. The chain combines TRBV6-5 with TRBJ2-7; the D is unclear. The CDR3 contains 15 residues. CDR1 MNHEY and CDR2 SVGAGI come from the germline V gene. Between the trimmed V and J ends, which lost 0 bases and 4 bases, there was a span of 13 bases.

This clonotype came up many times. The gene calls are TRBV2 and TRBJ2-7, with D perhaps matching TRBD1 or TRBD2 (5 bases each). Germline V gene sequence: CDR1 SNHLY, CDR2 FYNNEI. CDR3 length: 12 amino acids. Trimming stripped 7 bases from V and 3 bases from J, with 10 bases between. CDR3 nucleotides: TGTGCCAGCACCCGGGACGGCTACGAGCAGTACTTC. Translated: CASTRDGYEQYF. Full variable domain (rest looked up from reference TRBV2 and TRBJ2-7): EPEVTQTPSHQVTQMGQEVILRCVPISNHLYFYWYRQILGQKVEFLVSFYNNEISEKSEIFDDQFSVERPDGSNFTLKIRSTKLEDSAMYFCASTRDGYEQYFGPGTRLTVT.

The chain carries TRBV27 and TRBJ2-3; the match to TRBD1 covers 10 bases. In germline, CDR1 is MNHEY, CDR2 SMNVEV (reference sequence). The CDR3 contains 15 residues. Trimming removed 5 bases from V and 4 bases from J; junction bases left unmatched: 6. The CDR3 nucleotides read TGTGCCAGCAGTCTCGGACAGGGGGGGGCAGATACGCAGTATTTT. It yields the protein CASSLGQGGADTQYF.

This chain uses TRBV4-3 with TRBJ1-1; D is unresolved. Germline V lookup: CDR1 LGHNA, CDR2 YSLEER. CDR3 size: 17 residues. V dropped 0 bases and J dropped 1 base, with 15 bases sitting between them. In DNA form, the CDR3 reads TGCGCCAGCAGCCAAGATCTGGGCCGCGATGGGAACACTGAAGCTTTCTTT. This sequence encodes CASSQDLGRDGNTEAFF.

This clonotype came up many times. This CDR3 is CASSQGQFDEQFF. The DNA for the CDR3 is TGTGCCAGCAGCCAAGGACAGTTCGATGAGCAGTTCTTC. The chain employs TRBV3-1 and TRBJ2-1; possible D gene TRBD1, 5 bases. CDR3 size: 13 residues. In germline, CDR1 is LGHDT, CDR2 YNNKEL (reference sequence). Trimming shortened V by 1 base and J by 8 bases, and 9 bases separated the two germline ends.

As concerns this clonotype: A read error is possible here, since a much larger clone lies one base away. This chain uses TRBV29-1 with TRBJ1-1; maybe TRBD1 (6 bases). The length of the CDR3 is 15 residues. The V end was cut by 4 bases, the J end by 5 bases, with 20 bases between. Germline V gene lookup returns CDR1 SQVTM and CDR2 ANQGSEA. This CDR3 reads CSVAEGVGDGTEAFF. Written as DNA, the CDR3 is TGCAGCGTTGCGGAGGGGGTCGGGGATGGGACTGAAGCTTTCTTT.

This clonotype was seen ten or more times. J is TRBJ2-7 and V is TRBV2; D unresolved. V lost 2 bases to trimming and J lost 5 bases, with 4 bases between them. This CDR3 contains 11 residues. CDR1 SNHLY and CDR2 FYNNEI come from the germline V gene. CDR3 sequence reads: CASSELHEQYF. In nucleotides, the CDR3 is TGTGCCAGCAGTGAACTCCACGAGCAGTACTTC.

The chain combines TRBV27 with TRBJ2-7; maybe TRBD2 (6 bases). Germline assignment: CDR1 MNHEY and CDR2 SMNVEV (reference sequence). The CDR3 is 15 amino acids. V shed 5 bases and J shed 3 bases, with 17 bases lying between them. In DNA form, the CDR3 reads TGTGCCAGCAGTCTCGGGAGCGGGTACGGCTACGAGCAGTACTTC. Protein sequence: CASSLGSGYGYEQYF.

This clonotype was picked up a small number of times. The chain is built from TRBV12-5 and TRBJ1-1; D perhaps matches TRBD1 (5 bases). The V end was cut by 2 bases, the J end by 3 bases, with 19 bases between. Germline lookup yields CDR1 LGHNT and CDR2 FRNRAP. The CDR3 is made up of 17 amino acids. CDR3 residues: CASGLLRGDVSHTEAFF. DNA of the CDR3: TGTGCTAGTGGTTTGCTCCGGGGGGACGTCTCTCACACTGAAGCTTTCTTT.

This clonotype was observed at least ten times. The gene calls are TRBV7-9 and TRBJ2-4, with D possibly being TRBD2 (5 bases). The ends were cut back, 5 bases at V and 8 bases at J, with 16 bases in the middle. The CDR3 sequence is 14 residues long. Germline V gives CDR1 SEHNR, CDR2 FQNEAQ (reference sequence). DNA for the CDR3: TGTGCCAGCAGCCCAACGCCTGAAGCGGACATTCAGTACTTC. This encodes CASSPTPEADIQYF.

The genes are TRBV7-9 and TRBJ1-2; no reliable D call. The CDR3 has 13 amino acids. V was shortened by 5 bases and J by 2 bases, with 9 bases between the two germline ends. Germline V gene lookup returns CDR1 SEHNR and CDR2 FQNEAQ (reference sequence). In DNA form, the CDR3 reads TGTGCCAGCAGCAGAGACGGGAACTATGGCTACACCTTC. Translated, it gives CASSRDGNYGYTF.

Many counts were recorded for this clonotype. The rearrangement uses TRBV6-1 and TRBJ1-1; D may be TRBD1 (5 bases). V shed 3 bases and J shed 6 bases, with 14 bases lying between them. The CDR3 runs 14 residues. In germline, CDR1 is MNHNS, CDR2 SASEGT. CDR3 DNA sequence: TGTGCCAGCAGTGATGGGGGTCAGGGCGCTGAAGCTTTCTTT. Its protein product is CASSDGGQGAEAFF.

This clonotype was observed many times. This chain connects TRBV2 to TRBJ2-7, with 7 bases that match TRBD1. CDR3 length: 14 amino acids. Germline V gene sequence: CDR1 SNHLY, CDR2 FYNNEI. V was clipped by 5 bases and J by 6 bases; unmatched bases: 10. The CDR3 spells CASSPTGSAPEQYF. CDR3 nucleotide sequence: TGTGCCAGCAGTCCGACAGGGAGTGCGCCCGAGCAGTACTTC.

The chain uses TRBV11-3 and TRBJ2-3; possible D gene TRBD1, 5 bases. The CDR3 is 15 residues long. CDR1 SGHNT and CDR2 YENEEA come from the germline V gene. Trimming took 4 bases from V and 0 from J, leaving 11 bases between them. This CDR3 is CASSSRTTSTDTQYF. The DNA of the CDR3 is TGTGCCAGCAGCTCCCGGACAACGAGCACAGATACGCAGTATTTT.

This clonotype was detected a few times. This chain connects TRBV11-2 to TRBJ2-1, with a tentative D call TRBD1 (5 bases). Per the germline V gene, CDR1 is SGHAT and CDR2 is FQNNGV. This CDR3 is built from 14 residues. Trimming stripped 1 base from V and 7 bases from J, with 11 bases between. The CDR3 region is CASSLAVQGNEQFF. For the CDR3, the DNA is TGTGCCAGCAGCTTAGCGGTCCAGGGTAATGAGCAGTTCTTC. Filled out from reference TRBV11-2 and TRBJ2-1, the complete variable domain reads EAGVAQSPRYKIIEKRQSVAFWCNPISGHATLYWYQQILGQGPKLLIQFQNNGVVDDSQLPKDRFSAERLKGVDSTLKIQPAKLEDSAVYLCASSLAVQGNEQFFGPGTRLTVL.

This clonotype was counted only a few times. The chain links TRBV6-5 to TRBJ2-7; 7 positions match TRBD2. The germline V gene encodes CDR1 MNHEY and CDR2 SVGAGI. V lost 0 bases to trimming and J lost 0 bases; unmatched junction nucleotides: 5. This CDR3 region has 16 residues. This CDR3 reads CASSYSGRGYSYEQYF. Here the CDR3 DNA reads TGTGCCAGCAGTTACTCGGGGCGGGGGTACTCCTACGAGCAGTACTTC.

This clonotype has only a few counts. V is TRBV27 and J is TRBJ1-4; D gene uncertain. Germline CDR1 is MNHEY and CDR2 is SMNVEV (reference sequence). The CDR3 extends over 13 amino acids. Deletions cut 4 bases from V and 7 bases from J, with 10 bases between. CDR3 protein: CASSSLTSEKLFF. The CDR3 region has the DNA TGTGCCAGCAGTTCCCTGACAAGTGAAAAACTGTTTTTT. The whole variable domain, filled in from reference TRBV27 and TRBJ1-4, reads EAQVTQNPRYLITVTGKKLTVTCSQNMNHEYMSWYRQDPGLGLRQIYYSMNVEVTDKGDVPEGYKVSRKEKRNFPLILESPSPNQTSLYFCASSSLTSEKLFFGSGTQLSVL.

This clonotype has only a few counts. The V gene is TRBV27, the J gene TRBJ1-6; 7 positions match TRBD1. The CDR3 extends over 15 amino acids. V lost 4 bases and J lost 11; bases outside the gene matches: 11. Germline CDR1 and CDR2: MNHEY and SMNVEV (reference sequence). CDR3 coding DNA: TGTGCCAGCAGTTCCACACCCGACAGGGTGGCACCCCTCCACTTT. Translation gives CASSSTPDRVAPLHF.